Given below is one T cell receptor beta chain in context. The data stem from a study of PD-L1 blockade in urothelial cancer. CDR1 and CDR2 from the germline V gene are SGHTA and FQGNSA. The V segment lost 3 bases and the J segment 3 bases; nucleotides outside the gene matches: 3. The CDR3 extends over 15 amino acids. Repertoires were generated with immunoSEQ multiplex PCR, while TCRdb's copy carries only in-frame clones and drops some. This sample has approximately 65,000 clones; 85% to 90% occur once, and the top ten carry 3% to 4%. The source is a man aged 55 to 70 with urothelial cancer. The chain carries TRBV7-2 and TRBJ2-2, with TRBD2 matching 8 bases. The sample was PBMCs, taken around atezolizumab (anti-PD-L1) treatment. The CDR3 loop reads CASSFGTRDTGELFF. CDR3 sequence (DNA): TGTGCCAGCAGCTTCGGGACTAGGGACACCGGGGAGCTGTTTTTT. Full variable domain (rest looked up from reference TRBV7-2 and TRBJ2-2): GAGVSQSPSNKVTEKGKDVELRCDPISGHTALYWYRQSLGQGLEFLIYFQGNSAPDKSGLPSDRFSAERTGGSVSTLTIQRTQQEDSAVYLCASSFGTRDTGELFFGEGSRLTVL.